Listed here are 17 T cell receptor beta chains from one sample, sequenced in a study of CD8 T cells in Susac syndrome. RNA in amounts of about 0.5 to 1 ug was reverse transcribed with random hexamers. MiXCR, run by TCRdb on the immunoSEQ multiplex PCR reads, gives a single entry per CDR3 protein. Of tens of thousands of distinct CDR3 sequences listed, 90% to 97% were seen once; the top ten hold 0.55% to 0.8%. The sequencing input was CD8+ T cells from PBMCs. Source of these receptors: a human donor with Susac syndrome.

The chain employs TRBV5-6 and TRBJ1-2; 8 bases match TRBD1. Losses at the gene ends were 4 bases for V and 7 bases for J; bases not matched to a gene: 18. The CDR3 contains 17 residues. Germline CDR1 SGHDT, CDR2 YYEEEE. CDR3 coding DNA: TGTGCCAGCAGCCTTTTGGGCGGCGGACAGGGAAGGGGTGGCTACACCTTC. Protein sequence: CASSLLGGGQGRGGYTF.

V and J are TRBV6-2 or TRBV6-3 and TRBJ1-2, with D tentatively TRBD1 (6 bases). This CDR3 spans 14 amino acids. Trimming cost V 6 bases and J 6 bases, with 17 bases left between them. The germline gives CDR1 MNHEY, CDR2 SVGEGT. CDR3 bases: TGTGCCAGCAGCCAGGCAGGGGTCCATGATGGCTACACCTTC. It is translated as CASSQAGVHDGYTF.

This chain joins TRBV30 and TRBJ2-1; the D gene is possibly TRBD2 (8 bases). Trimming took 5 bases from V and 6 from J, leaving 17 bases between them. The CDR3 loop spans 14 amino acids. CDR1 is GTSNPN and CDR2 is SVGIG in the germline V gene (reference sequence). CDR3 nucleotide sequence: TGTGCCTGGGCGGGAGGAACAGGGGTCAATGAGCAGTTCTTC. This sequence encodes CAWAGGTGVNEQFF.

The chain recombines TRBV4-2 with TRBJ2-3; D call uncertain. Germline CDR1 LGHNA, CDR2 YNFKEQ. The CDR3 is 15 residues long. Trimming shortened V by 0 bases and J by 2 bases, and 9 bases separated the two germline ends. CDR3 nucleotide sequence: TGTGCCAGCAGCCAAGATGGGCAGGTCACAGATACGCAGTATTTT. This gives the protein CASSQDGQVTDTQYF.

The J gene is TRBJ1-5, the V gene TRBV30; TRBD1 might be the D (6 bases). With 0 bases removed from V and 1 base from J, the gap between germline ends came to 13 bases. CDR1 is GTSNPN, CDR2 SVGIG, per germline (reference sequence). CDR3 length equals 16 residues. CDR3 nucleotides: TGTGCCTGGAGTGTACGTACAGGGAGGAGCAATCAGCCCCAGCATTTT. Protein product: CAWSVRTGRSNQPQHF.

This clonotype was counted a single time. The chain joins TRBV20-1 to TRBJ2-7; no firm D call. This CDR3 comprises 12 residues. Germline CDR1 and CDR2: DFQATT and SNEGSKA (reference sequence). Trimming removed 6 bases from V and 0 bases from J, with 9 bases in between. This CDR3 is CSAPLSSYEQYF. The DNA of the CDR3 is TGCAGTGCCCCACTGAGCTCCTACGAGCAGTACTTC.

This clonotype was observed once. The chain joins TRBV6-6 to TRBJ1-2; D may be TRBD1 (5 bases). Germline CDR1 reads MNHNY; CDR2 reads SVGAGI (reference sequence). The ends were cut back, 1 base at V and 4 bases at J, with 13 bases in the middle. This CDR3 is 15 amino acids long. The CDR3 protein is CASSYLSGTLYGYTF. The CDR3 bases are TGTGCCAGCAGTTACTTGAGCGGGACTCTCTATGGCTACACCTTC.

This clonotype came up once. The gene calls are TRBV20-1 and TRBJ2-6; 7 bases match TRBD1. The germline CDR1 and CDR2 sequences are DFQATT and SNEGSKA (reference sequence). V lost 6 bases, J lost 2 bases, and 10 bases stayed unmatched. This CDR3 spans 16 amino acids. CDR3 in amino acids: CSALTGSGAGANVLTF. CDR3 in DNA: TGCAGTGCCCTGACAGGGTCAGGGGCTGGGGCCAACGTCCTGACTTTC.

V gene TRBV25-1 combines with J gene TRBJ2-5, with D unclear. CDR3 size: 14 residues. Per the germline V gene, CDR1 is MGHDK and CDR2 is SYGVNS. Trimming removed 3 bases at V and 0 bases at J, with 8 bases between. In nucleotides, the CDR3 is TGTGCCAGCAGTGATAGAACTTACCAAGAGACCCAGTACTTC. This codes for CASSDRTYQETQYF.

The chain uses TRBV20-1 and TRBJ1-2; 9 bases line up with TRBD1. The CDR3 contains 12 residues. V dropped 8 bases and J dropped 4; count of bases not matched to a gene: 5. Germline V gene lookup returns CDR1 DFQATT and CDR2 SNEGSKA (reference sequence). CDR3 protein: CSPTGGAYGYTF. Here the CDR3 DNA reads TGCAGTCCAACAGGGGGCGCCTATGGCTACACCTTC.

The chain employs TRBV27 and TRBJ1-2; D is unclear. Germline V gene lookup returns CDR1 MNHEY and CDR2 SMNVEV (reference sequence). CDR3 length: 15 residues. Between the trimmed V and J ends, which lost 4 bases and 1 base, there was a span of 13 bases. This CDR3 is CASSSAGRLNYGYTF. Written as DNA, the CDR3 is TGTGCCAGCAGTTCCGCGGGGAGGCTTAACTATGGCTACACCTTC.

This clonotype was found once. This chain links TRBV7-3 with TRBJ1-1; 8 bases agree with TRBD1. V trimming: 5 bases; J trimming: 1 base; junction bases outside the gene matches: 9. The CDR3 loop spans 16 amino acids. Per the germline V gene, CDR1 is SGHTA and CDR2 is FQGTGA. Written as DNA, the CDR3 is TGTGCCAGCAGCATATCGCGGGACAGGTGGAACACTGAAGCTTTCTTT. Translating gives CASSISRDRWNTEAFF.

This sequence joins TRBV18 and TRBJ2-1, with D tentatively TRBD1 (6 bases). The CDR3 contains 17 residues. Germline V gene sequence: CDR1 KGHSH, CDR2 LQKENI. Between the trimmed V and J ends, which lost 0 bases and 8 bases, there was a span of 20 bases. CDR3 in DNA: TGTGCCAGCTCACCACCGCTGGGGACACCTGAGAGGGATGAGCAGTTCTTC. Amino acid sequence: CASSPPLGTPERDEQFF.

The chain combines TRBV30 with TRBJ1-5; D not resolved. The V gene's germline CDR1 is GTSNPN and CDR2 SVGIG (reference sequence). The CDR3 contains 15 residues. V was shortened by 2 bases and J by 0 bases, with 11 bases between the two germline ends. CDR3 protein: CAWSLADYSNQPQHF. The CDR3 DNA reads TGTGCCTGGAGTTTAGCAGATTATAGCAATCAGCCCCAGCATTTT. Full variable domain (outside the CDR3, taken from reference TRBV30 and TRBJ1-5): SQTIHQWPATLVQPVGSPLSLECTVEGTSNPNLYWYRQAAGRGLQLLFYSVGIGQISSEVPQNLSASRPQDRQFILSSKKLLLSDSGFYLCAWSLADYSNQPQHFGDGTRLSIL.

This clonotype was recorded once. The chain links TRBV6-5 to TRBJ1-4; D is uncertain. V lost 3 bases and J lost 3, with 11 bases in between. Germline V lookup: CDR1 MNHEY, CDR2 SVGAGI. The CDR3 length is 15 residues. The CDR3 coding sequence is TGTGCCAGCAGTTATTCCGGACCGCCTAATGAAAAACTGTTTTTT. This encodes CASSYSGPPNEKLFF.

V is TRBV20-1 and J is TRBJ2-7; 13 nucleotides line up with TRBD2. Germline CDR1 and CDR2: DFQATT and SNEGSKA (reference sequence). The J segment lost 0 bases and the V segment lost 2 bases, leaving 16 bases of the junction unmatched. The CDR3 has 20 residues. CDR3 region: CSARNVGQGTSGTVSYEQYF. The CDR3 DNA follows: TGCAGTGCTAGAAATGTTGGACAGGGGACTAGCGGGACCGTCTCCTACGAGCAGTACTTC.

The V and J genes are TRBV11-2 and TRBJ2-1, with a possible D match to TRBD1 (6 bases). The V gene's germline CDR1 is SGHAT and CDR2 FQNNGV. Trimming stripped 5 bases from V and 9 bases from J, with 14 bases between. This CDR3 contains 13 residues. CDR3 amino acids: CASSEGHKGEQFF. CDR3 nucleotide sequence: TGTGCCAGCAGCGAGGGACATAAGGGTGAGCAGTTCTTC.